This paragraph covers one T cell receptor (beta chain) sequence. The data stem from a study of cytomegalovirus exposure and HLA in healthy donors. 13 Jbeta primers and 60 Vbeta primers were used for the PCR. Sequenced by immunoSEQ multiplex PCR; TCRdb stores in-frame clones only, minus some. The sample's table shows about 120,000 clones. This receptor was identified in a woman aged 40 to 50 in good health and CMV-seropositive. The sample taken for sequencing was PBMCs.

The CDR3 DNA reads as TGTGCCAGTAGTATCGGGGACTTCTACAATGAGCAGTTCTTC. Translating gives CASSIGDFYNEQFF. The chain recombines TRBV19 with TRBJ2-1, with a tentative D call TRBD2 (6 bases). CDR1 and CDR2 (germline): LNHDA, SQIVND (reference sequence). Trimming took 3 bases from V and 3 from J, leaving 9 bases between them. The CDR3 totals 14 residues.